This T cell receptor beta chain is drawn from a study of cytomegalovirus exposure and HLA in healthy donors. PCR used 60 Vbeta primers and 13 Jbeta primers. Using immunoSEQ multiplex PCR, the repertoire was profiled, and TCRdb retains in-frame clones only, with some absent. The repertoire holds about 160,000 clones, with 70% to 90% as singletons. V lost 0 bases to trimming and J lost 0 bases, with 12 bases between them. This CDR3 contains 16 residues. Germline CDR1 reads MDHEN; CDR2 reads SYDVKM. Study-level findings and limits: V- and J-gene trimming in TCR beta was tied to a missense DCLRE1C variant by an analysis performed later.

Concerning this clone: Its antigen is not identified.

Sample: PBMCs. The sequence was obtained from a woman aged 25 to 39 in good health and CMV-seronegative. The V gene is TRBV28, the J gene TRBJ2-7; D might be TRBD2 (5 bases). The CDR3 DNA reads TGTGCCAGCAGTTTATGGGTTAGCGAGGTCTCCTACGAGCAGTACTTC. Translation: CASSLWVSEVSYEQYF.